These T cell receptor beta chains were read from a single sample in a study of blood T cells in healthy people across ages. TCRdb independently ran MiXCR on the 5' RACE reads; one entry per CDR3 protein. The sample yields about 1.8 million distinct CDR3 sequences, approximately 50% seen once. Sequenced sample: blood. Source of these receptors: a woman in her thirties or forties in good health. The conserved cysteine and the conserved F or W are not part of the CDR3 here. The order of the fields is V gene, CDR3 length, J gene, CDR3 protein.

>TRBV4-2|16|TRBJ1-6
ASSRQTGTGGNNSPLH
>TRBV7-3|13|TRBJ2-1
ASSPTSGVGDEQF
>TRBV10-3|10|TRBJ2-5
AISRDQETQY
>TRBV29-1|14|NA
SVASSGGSSYNEQY
>TRBV20-1|13|TRBJ2-5
SAERDRGGRLTQY
>TRBV28|12|TRBJ2-7
ASRPRGGRYEQY
>TRBV4-3|14|TRBJ2-6
ASSPTGTAGANVLT
>TRBV4-3|15|TRBJ2-5
ASSQTSGGPIQETQY
>TRBV20-1|12|TRBJ2-3
SARQRDATDTQY
>TRBV12-3/TRBV12-4|12|TRBJ2-3
ASSLRDRVDTQY
>TRBV28|12|NA
ASIQQGEDNEQY
>TRBV12-3/TRBV12-4|17|TRBJ1-2
AGSSSSAVAGEANYGYT
>TRBV7-9|13|TRBJ1-1
ASSSSTGLNTEAF
>TRBV5-6|14|TRBJ2-1
ASSLRANLRNNEQF
>TRBV4-1|14|TRBJ2-1
ASSQEPARGNNEQF